Included here is one T cell receptor (beta chain) sequence, with context. There is no known antigen for this receptor. Base qualities were left out, and no much larger clone turns up one base away. For CDR1 and CDR2, the germline V gene (reference sequence) lists LNHDA and SQIVND. Counted from cysteine to phenylalanine, this CDR3 has 14 amino acids. The kept DNA is CDR3 alone, 42 bases in frame from the first base. V was cut back by 4 bases and J by 2 bases, leaving a gap of 11 bases between them. The record originates from a study of T cell changes during pregnancy in multiple sclerosis (dated by TCRdb to about 2019). In the study overall: The study examined how the T cell repertoire changed over the course of pregnancy in women with multiple sclerosis.

The protocol used for the library was the immunoSEQ multiplex PCR assay. The table comes from immuneACCESS by way of TCRdb, which keeps in-frame sequences with V and J called. Part of the clones is missing from these tables; in studies checked, under half for an unresolved V gene and the rest for unknown reasons. The sample table records tens of thousands of clones; 90% to 95% of these occur just once. The ten most abundant clones make up under 1.2% of the sample. The sequencing here drew on peripheral blood, taken in the second trimester of pregnancy. The receptor comes from a female donor with multiple sclerosis, enrolled in a pregnancy study. The chain is made from TRBV19 and TRBJ2-5, with a weak D call of TRBD1 (7 bases match). The DNA sequence is TGTGCCAGTAGTAGCGGGACAGAACAAGAGACCCAGTACTTC. Translated, this gives CASSSGTEQETQYF.